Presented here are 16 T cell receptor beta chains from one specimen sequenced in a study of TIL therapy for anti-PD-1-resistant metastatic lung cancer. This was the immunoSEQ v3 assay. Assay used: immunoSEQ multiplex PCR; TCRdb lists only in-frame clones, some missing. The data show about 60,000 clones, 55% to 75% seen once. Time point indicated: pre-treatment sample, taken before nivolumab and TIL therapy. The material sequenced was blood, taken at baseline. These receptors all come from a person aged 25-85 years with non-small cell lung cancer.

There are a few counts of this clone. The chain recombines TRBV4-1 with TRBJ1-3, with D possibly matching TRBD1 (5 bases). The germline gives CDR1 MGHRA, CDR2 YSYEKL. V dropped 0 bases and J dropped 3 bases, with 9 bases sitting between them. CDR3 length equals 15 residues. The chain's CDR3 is CASSQDADNGNTIYF. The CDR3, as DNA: TGCGCCAGCAGCCAAGATGCGGACAATGGAAACACCATATATTTT.

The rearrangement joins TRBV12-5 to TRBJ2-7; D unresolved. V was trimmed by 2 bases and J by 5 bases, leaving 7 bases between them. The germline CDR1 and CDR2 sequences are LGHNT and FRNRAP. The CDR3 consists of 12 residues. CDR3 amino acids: CASGLLANEQYF. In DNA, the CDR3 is TGTGCTAGTGGTTTGTTGGCCAACGAGCAGTACTTC.

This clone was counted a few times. The DNA of the CDR3 is TGTGCCAGCAGCTCGGCGCGGGGGAAGGACACCGGGGAGCTGTTTTTT. This translates into CASSSARGKDTGELFF. This sequence joins TRBV5-4 and TRBJ2-2; 7 bases match TRBD2. The germline V gene has CDR1 SGHNT and CDR2 YYREEE (reference sequence). The CDR3 is 16 amino acids. The J segment lost 3 bases and the V segment lost 3 bases, leaving 8 bases of the junction unmatched.

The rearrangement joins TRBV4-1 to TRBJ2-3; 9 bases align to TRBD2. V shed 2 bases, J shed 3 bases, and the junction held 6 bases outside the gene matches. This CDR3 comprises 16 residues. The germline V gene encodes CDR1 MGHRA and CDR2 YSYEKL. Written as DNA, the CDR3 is TGCGCCAGCAGCCAAAGGGCTAGCGGGGCTACAGATACGCAGTATTTT. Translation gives CASSQRASGATDTQYF.

The CDR3 sequence is CASSGEGDRDNQPQHF. The DNA of the CDR3 is TGTGCCAGCAGTGGTGAAGGGGACAGGGACAATCAGCCCCAGCATTTT. The chain is built from TRBV28 and TRBJ1-5; 9 bases line up with TRBD1. V gave up 5 bases and J gave up 3 bases; unmatched junction bases: 8. CDR3 length: 16 residues. Germline V lookup: CDR1 MDHEN, CDR2 SYDVKM. Looking up the rest from reference TRBV28 and TRBJ1-5 gives the full variable domain: DVKVTQSSRYLVKRTGEKVFLECVQDMDHENMFWYRQDPGLGLRLIYFSYDVKMKEKGDIPEGYSVSREKKERFSLILESASTNQTSMYLCASSGEGDRDNQPQHFGDGTRLSIL.

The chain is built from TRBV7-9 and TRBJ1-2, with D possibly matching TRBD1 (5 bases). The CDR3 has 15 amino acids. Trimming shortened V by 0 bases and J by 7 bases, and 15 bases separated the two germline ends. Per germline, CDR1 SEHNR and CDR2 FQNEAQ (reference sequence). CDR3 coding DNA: TGTGCCAGCAGCTTAGCAGGGACGCAGGGTACTGGCTACACCTTC. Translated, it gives CASSLAGTQGTGYTF.

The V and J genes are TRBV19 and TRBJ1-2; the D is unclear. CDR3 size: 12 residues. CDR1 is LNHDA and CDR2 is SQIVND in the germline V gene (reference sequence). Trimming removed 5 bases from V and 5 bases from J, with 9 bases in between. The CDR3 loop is CASSAQAYGYTF. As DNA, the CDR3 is TGTGCCAGTAGTGCCCAGGCGTATGGCTACACCTTC.

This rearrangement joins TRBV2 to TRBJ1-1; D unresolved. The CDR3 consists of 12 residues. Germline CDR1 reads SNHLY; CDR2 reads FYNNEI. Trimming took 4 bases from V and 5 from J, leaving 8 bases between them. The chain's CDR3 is CASSVGFTEAFF. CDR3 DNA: TGTGCCAGCAGTGTCGGATTTACTGAAGCTTTCTTT.

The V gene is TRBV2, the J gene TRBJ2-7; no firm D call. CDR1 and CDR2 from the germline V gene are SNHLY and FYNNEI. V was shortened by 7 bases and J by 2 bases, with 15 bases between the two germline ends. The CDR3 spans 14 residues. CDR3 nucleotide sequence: TGTGCCAGCACCTCCGGTACTTCCCCCTACGAGCAGTACTTC. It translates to CASTSGTSPYEQYF.

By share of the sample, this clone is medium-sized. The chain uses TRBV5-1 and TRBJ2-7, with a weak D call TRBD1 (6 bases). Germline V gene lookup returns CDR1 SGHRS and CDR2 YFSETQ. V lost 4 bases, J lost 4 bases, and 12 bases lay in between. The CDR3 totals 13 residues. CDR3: CASSRVQGYEQYF. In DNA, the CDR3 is TGCGCCAGCAGCCGGGTGCAGGGGTACGAGCAGTACTTC.

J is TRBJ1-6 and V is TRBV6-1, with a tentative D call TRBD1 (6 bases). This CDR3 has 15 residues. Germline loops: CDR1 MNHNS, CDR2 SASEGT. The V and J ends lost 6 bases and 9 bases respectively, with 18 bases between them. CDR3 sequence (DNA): TGTGCCAGCAGCGGGCCAGGGGTAGGGAGTTCACCCCTCCACTTT. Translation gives CASSGPGVGSSPLHF.

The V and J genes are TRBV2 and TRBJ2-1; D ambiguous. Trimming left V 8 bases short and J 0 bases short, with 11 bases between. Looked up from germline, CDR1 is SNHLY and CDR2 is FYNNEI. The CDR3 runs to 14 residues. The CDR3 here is CASLRSSSYNEQFF. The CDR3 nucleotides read TGTGCCAGCCTCCGCTCGAGCTCCTACAATGAGCAGTTCTTC.

The CDR3 loop is CASPPPKARGKGSHIQYF. The CDR3 DNA reads as TGTGCCAGCCCTCCTCCGAAAGCAAGGGGGAAGGGGAGCCACATTCAGTACTTC. This sequence joins TRBV21-1 and TRBJ2-4; TRBD1, the table's D call, lacks a check against the DNA. TRBV21-1 corresponds to a pseudogene. The CDR3 runs to 18 residues.

The CDR3 sequence is CASSIERERNTIYF. CDR3 bases: TGTGCCAGTAGTATAGAAAGAGAGAGAAACACCATATATTTT. The rearrangement joins TRBV19 to TRBJ1-3, with D unresolved. Per germline, CDR1 LNHDA and CDR2 SQIVND (reference sequence). The ends were cut back, 0 bases at V and 5 bases at J, with 8 bases in the middle. The CDR3 totals 14 residues.

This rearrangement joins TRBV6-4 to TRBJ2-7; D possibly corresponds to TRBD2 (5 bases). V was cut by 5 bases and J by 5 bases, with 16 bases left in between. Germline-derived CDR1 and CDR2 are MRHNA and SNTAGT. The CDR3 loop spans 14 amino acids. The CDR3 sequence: CASSSGRLAHEQYF. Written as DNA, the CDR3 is TGTGCCAGCAGTAGTGGCAGGCTAGCCCACGAGCAGTACTTC.

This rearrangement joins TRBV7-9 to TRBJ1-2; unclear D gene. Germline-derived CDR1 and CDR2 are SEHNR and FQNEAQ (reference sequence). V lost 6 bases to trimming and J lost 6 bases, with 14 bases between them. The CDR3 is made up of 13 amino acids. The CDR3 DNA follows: TGTGCCAGCAGGATACTAGGGCCGGATGGCTACACCTTC. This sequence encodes CASRILGPDGYTF.